This entry lists 17 T cell receptor beta chains sequenced from one sample in a study of preoperative IRX-2 immunotherapy in early breast cancer. Sequencing was performed with immunoSEQ multiplex PCR; in TCRdb, only in-frame clones are kept and a portion is missing. The sample lists roughly 6,000 clones, 70% to 75% seen once, with roughly 18% in the top ten. Specified treatment: preoperative locoregional IRX-2 cytokine immunotherapy. The starting material was tumor tissue, obtained before IRX-2 immunotherapy. These receptors all stem from a human donor with breast cancer.

This sequence joins TRBV5-1 and TRBJ1-1; D ambiguous. With 1 base removed from V and 0 bases from J, the gap between germline ends came to 7 bases. The CDR3 has 14 amino acids. CDR1 SGHRS and CDR2 YFSETQ come from the germline V gene. CDR3 bases: TGCGCCAGCAGCTTGTTTTCTATGAACACTGAAGCTTTCTTT. As protein: CASSLFSMNTEAFF. The whole variable domain, remainder taken from reference TRBV5-1 and TRBJ1-1, is KAGVTQTPRYLIKTRGQQVTLSCSPISGHRSVSWYQQTPGQGLQFLFEYFSETQRNKGNFPGRFSGRQFSNSRSEMNVSTLELGDSALYLCASSLFSMNTEAFFGQGTRLTVV.

V is TRBV28 and J is TRBJ1-2; D remains ambiguous. Trimming removed 6 bases at V and 4 bases at J, with 18 bases between. This CDR3 is built from 15 residues. Germline-derived CDR1 and CDR2 are MDHEN and SYDVKM. The CDR3 is CASSTRHSEGYGYTF. The CDR3 coding sequence is TGTGCCAGCAGCACCCGGCACAGCGAGGGCTATGGCTACACCTTC.

The chain uses TRBV6-8 and TRBJ1-3; D not certain. The germline gives CDR1 MNHGY, CDR2 SAAAGT. CDR3 length: 14 residues. Trimming removed 8 bases at V and 0 bases at J, with 11 bases between. The CDR3, as DNA: TGTGCCAGCCAGGAGGGAGCCTCTGGAAACACCATATATTTT. It specifies CASQEGASGNTIYF.

This clone showed up just a few times. V gene TRBV11-3 combines with J gene TRBJ1-1; perhaps TRBD1 as D (5 bases). V lost 4 bases and J 10 bases, leaving 25 bases between the germline ends. Germline V gives CDR1 SGHNT, CDR2 YENEEA. The CDR3 consists of 16 residues. The CDR3 DNA follows: TGTGCCAGCAGCTCACTTAACACAGGACCAAACTCCTTAGCTTTCTTT. Translation gives CASSSLNTGPNSLAFF.

This sequence joins TRBV30 and TRBJ1-1; D remains ambiguous. Germline V gene lookup returns CDR1 GTSNPN and CDR2 SVGIG (reference sequence). Trimming removed 2 bases from V and 6 bases from J, with 10 bases in between. The CDR3 runs 12 residues. For the CDR3, the DNA is TGTGCCTGGAGTTCACGCCTCTCTGAAGCTTTCTTT. It translates to CAWSSRLSEAFF.

V is TRBV7-6 and J is TRBJ2-7; the D gene is possibly TRBD1 (6 bases). The CDR3 sequence is 14 residues long. Trimming took 5 bases from V and 3 from J, leaving 14 bases between them. Germline V gene lookup returns CDR1 SGHVS and CDR2 FNYEAQ. CDR3 in DNA: TGTGCCAGCAGCCCAAACAGGGACCTCTACGAGCAGTACTTC. Its translation is CASSPNRDLYEQYF.

The rearrangement joins TRBV5-1 to TRBJ1-1; no firm D call. This CDR3 contains 14 residues. The V end lost 3 bases, the J end lost 3 bases, and 12 bases lay between the germline ends. CDR1 SGHRS and CDR2 YFSETQ come from the germline V gene. The CDR3 bases are TGCGCCAGCAGCTCCCTCGGTGGAGACACTGAAGCTTTCTTT. Translated: CASSSLGGDTEAFF.

This clone was detected only once. The CDR3 sequence: CASSPGLGPATEAFF. CDR3 nucleotide sequence: TGTGCCAGCTCACCAGGACTGGGGCCGGCCACTGAAGCTTTCTTT. The chain carries TRBV18 and TRBJ1-1; the D gene is possibly TRBD1 (5 bases). The germline V gene encodes CDR1 KGHSH and CDR2 LQKENI. V was cut by 2 bases and J by 4 bases, with 14 bases left in between. CDR3 size: 15 residues.

The chain combines TRBV28 with TRBJ2-2, with unresolved D. Germline V CDR1 and CDR2: MDHEN, SYDVKM. The CDR3 consists of 15 residues. V shed 3 bases and J shed 0 bases, with 8 bases lying between them. CDR3 DNA sequence: TGTGCCAGCAGTTTTGCGCAGCCGAACACCGGGGAGCTGTTTTTT. Translated, it gives CASSFAQPNTGELFF.

The V and J genes are TRBV23-1 and TRBJ2-5; tentative D call: TRBD2 (5 bases). TRBV23-1 qualifies as an ORF whose function is uncertain. This CDR3 is 14 amino acids long. Trimming cost V 6 bases and J 1 base, with 12 bases left between them. The CDR3 DNA sequence: TGCGCCAGCAGCCCCGGGGTTGTCCAAGAGACCCAGTACTTC. This encodes CASSPGVVQETQYF.

The chain uses TRBV18 and TRBJ2-3, with a possible D match to TRBD1 (5 bases). Trimming removed 1 base at V and 3 bases at J, with 11 bases between. The germline gives CDR1 KGHSH, CDR2 LQKENI. The CDR3 is 15 residues long. In DNA form, the CDR3 reads TGTGCCAGCTCACCACTTAGGGGAAGTACAGATACGCAGTATTTT. This encodes CASSPLRGSTDTQYF.

By share, this clone ranks as large (0.1 to 1%). The chain carries TRBV11-3 and TRBJ2-5; the match to TRBD2 covers 10 bases. This CDR3 is built from 16 residues. Germline V gene sequence: CDR1 SGHNT, CDR2 YENEEA. The junction had 5 bases not matched to a gene; V was cut back by 3 bases and J by 1 base. CDR3 sequence reads: CASSLGSGGTQETQYF. The DNA for the CDR3 is TGTGCCAGCAGCTTGGGTAGCGGGGGGACCCAAGAGACCCAGTACTTC.

The chain combines TRBV5-1 with TRBJ2-3; TRBD2 agrees at 10 bases. Germline trimming cut 2 bases from V and 2 bases from J; bases unmatched to any gene: 5. Germline V gene sequence: CDR1 SGHRS, CDR2 YFSETQ. This CDR3 is built from 16 residues. The CDR3 spells CASSLGSGGATDTQYF. The CDR3 DNA sequence: TGCGCCAGCAGCTTAGGGAGCGGGGGGGCCACAGATACGCAGTATTTT.

The chain recombines TRBV18 with TRBJ1-2; no clear D. The CDR3 covers 15 residues. The germline V gene has CDR1 KGHSH and CDR2 LQKENI. The ends were cut back, 2 bases at V and 4 bases at J, with 14 bases in the middle. In DNA, the CDR3 is TGTGCCAGCTCACCAAGGGAGTCTGTGACCTATGGCTACACCTTC. This encodes CASSPRESVTYGYTF.

In its sample, this clone was seen once. The chain combines TRBV6-8 with TRBJ2-5; D unclear. V was trimmed by 11 bases and J by 5 bases, leaving 21 bases between them. Germline loops: CDR1 MNHGY, CDR2 SAAAGT. This CDR3 spans 14 amino acids. The CDR3 loop reads CAAKKTGLAETQYF. The CDR3 DNA follows: TGTGCCGCGAAGAAGACTGGGCTCGCGGAGACCCAGTACTTC.

This chain connects TRBV19 to TRBJ1-1; 9 bases map to TRBD1. The length of the CDR3 is 13 residues. The ends lost 8 bases at V and 6 bases at J; junction bases unmatched: 7. Per the germline V gene, CDR1 is LNHDA and CDR2 is SQIVND (reference sequence). This CDR3 is CASGQGTFAEAFF. CDR3 nucleotide sequence: TGTGCCAGTGGACAGGGGACTTTCGCTGAAGCTTTCTTT. Variable domain in full (rest from reference TRBV19 and TRBJ1-1): DGGITQSPKYLFRKEGQNVTLSCEQNLNHDAMYWYRQDPGQGLRLIYYSQIVNDFQKGDIAEGYSVSREKKESFPLTVTSAQKNPTAFYLCASGQGTFAEAFFGQGTRLTVV.

This chain links TRBV11-3 with TRBJ2-5; 7 nucleotides agree with TRBD1. The junction had 13 bases not matched to a gene; V was cut back by 6 bases and J by 0 bases. Germline CDR1 is SGHNT and CDR2 is YENEEA. This CDR3 spans 17 amino acids. The CDR3, as DNA: TGTGCCAGCAGACCCCTTCCGACAGGGTGGGACCAAGAGACCCAGTACTTC. It yields the protein CASRPLPTGWDQETQYF.